The 29 T cell receptor beta chains below come from one sample, sequenced in a study of CD8 T cells in ankylosing spondylitis. Study-wide points: Within ankylosing spondylitis blood, a TCR beta motif made up of several highly homologous variants appeared to be characteristic.

TCRdb fed the 5' RACE reads into MiXCR, producing one record per CDR3 protein. The sample includes about 200,000 distinct CDR3 sequences, just under 7.5% of them seen just once. These receptors lack a known antigen. Sequencing was carried out using blood, either unsorted or a sorted T cell fraction (not recorded which). These receptors were taken from a male donor with ankylosing spondylitis.

The V and J genes are TRBV6-1 and TRBJ2-7, with TRBD1 as a possible D gene (6 bases). CDR1 is MNHNS and CDR2 is SASEGT in the germline V gene. This CDR3 has 14 amino acids. Trimming stripped 5 bases from V and 4 bases from J, with 15 bases between. The CDR3 DNA sequence: TGTGCCAGCAGTATTGACAGGATCCCTTACGAGCAGTACTTC. The encoded protein is CASSIDRIPYEQYF.

Many counts were recorded for this clonotype. The rearrangement links TRBV28 to TRBJ1-1; D gene ambiguous. Trimming removed 6 bases at V and 6 bases at J, with 17 bases between. Germline CDR1 and CDR2: MDHEN and SYDVKM. The CDR3 covers 14 residues. In nucleotides, the CDR3 is TGTGCCAGCAGCCTCCGGGTATTCGGGTCTGAAGCTTTCTTT. It specifies CASSLRVFGSEAFF.

This clonotype appeared a few times. This sequence joins TRBV7-2 and TRBJ2-5; 10 bases match TRBD2. From germline, CDR1 is SGHTA and CDR2 FQGNSA. The trim removed 1 base at V and 9 bases at J, leaving 8 bases unmatched. This CDR3 contains 15 residues. CDR3 amino acids: CASSLGTSGPRAQYF. CDR3 bases: TGTGCCAGCAGCTTAGGGACTAGCGGACCTCGGGCCCAGTACTTC.

This clonotype occurred a few times. In DNA, the CDR3 is TGTGCCAGCAGCCAAGACACGGCCTACAATGAGCAGTTCTTC. Its translation is CASSQDTAYNEQFF. The chain combines TRBV3-1 with TRBJ2-1, with D hard to call. The CDR3 runs to 14 residues. Trimming removed 0 bases at V and 2 bases at J, with 5 bases between. In germline, CDR1 is LGHDT, CDR2 YNNKEL (reference sequence).

There are many counts of this clonotype. This chain joins TRBV7-9 and TRBJ2-5; a possible D gene is TRBD2 (6 bases). V was shortened by 5 bases and J by 5 bases, with 18 bases between the two germline ends. Germline V gene sequence: CDR1 SEHNR, CDR2 FQNEAQ (reference sequence). This CDR3 is 15 amino acids long. The CDR3 DNA is TGTGCCAGCAGCCATGGACCATCGAGCGGGGAGACCCAGTACTTC. This gives the protein CASSHGPSSGETQYF.

This clonotype has more than one count but fewer than ten. The V gene is TRBV11-1, the J gene TRBJ1-1, with D perhaps TRBD1 (6 bases). V shed 5 bases and J shed 0 bases, with 10 bases lying between them. There are 14 residues in the CDR3. The germline CDR1 and CDR2 sequences are SGHAT and FQDESV (reference sequence). The CDR3 region has the DNA TGTGCCAGCAGCAGGACAGCCATGAACACTGAAGCTTTCTTT. Translated, it gives CASSRTAMNTEAFF.

The chain employs TRBV27 and TRBJ2-7; D unclear. This CDR3 comprises 16 residues. CDR1 is MNHEY and CDR2 is SMNVEV in the germline V gene (reference sequence). The ends were cut back, 0 bases at V and 5 bases at J, with 17 bases in the middle. This CDR3 reads CASSLSVREGIHEQYF. The CDR3 coding sequence is TGTGCCAGCAGTTTATCGGTTCGCGAAGGGATCCACGAGCAGTACTTC.

This clonotype has a count of ten or more. This chain connects TRBV10-3 to TRBJ2-3; 11 positions match TRBD2. The J segment lost 2 bases and the V segment lost 4 bases, leaving 2 bases of the junction unmatched. The CDR3 sequence is 15 residues long. The germline CDR1 and CDR2 sequences are ENHRY and SYGVKD. CDR3 nucleotides: TGTGCCATCAGTGTTAGCGGGGGGGCCACAGATACGCAGTATTTT. It is translated as CAISVSGGATDTQYF.

This clonotype was seen at least ten times. V and J are TRBV5-5 and TRBJ1-1; no clear D gene. Germline CDR1 reads SGHKS; CDR2 reads YYEKEE (reference sequence). V dropped 1 base and J dropped 1 base, with 5 bases sitting between them. This CDR3 is built from 13 residues. CDR3 residues: CASSLRSNTEAFF. DNA of the CDR3: TGTGCCAGCAGCTTGCGTTCGAACACTGAAGCTTTCTTT.

The chain couples TRBV20-1 to TRBJ1-3, with D uncertain. In germline, CDR1 is DFQATT, CDR2 SNEGSKA (reference sequence). The CDR3 contains 16 residues. V dropped 0 bases and J dropped 8 bases, with 20 bases sitting between them. CDR3 DNA: TGCAGTGCTAGAGAGTCCGACTGGGGAAACGGGGACACCATATATTTT. Translation: CSARESDWGNGDTIYF.

In this sample, this clonotype turned up a few times. The chain has TRBV7-2 and TRBJ2-7, with D uncertain. This CDR3 comprises 14 residues. Germline loops: CDR1 SGHTA, CDR2 FQGNSA. With 1 base removed from V and 1 base from J, the gap between germline ends came to 8 bases. The CDR3 loop is CASSLGQFSYEQYF. In DNA form, the CDR3 reads TGTGCCAGCAGCTTAGGCCAGTTTTCCTACGAGCAGTACTTC.

This clonotype was recorded at least ten times. This chain links TRBV14 with TRBJ2-5, with D uncertain. Germline CDR1 is SGHDN and CDR2 is FVKESK. CDR3 length equals 13 residues. The ends were cut back, 4 bases at V and 2 bases at J, with 8 bases in the middle. The CDR3 protein is CASSRRIQETQYF. CDR3 bases: TGTGCCAGCAGCCGGCGGATACAAGAGACCCAGTACTTC. Variable domain in full (rest from reference TRBV14 and TRBJ2-5): EAGVTQFPSHSVIEKGQTVTLRCDPISGHDNLYWYRRVMGKEIKFLLHFVKESKQDESGMPNNRFLAERTGGTYSTLKVQPAELEDSGVYFCASSRRIQETQYFGPGTRLLVL.

V and J are TRBV28 and TRBJ2-3; no clear D gene. V was cut by 5 bases and J by 3 bases, with 12 bases left in between. The CDR3 loop spans 14 amino acids. Germline loops: CDR1 MDHEN, CDR2 SYDVKM. The CDR3 is CASSPPPGTDTQYF. As DNA, the CDR3 is TGTGCCAGCAGTCCACCACCTGGGACAGATACGCAGTATTTT. The whole variable domain, filled in from reference TRBV28 and TRBJ2-3, reads DVKVTQSSRYLVKRTGEKVFLECVQDMDHENMFWYRQDPGLGLRLIYFSYDVKMKEKGDIPEGYSVSREKKERFSLILESASTNQTSMYLCASSPPPGTDTQYFGPGTRLTVL.

This clonotype was seen ten or more times. V usage is TRBV18 and J usage is TRBJ1-5; D uncertain. CDR3 size: 15 residues. Trimming took 3 bases from V and 2 from J, leaving 11 bases between them. Germline assignment: CDR1 KGHSH and CDR2 LQKENI. CDR3 nucleotide sequence: TGTGCCAGCTCACCCGAGACAAGGGGCAATCAGCCCCAGCATTTT. It yields the protein CASSPETRGNQPQHF. Full variable domain (remainder filled in from reference TRBV18 and TRBJ1-5): NAGVMQNPRHLVRRRGQEARLRCSPMKGHSHVYWYRQLPEEGLKFMVYLQKENIIDESGMPKERFSAEFPKEGPSILRIQQVVRGDSAAYFCASSPETRGNQPQHFGDGTRLSIL.

The chain combines TRBV2 with TRBJ1-1; the D gene is possibly TRBD1 (6 bases). The CDR3 runs 13 residues. Between the trimmed V and J ends, which lost 10 bases and 2 bases, there was a span of 14 bases. Germline CDR1 SNHLY, CDR2 FYNNEI. The CDR3 is CATVKGGNTEAFF. The CDR3 DNA reads TGTGCCACCGTCAAGGGGGGAAACACTGAAGCTTTCTTT. Together with reference TRBV2 and TRBJ1-1, the CDR3 gives the full variable domain: EPEVTQTPSHQVTQMGQEVILRCVPISNHLYFYWYRQILGQKVEFLVSFYNNEISEKSEIFDDQFSVERPDGSNFTLKIRSTKLEDSAMYFCATVKGGNTEAFFGQGTRLTVV.

This clonotype was observed at least ten times. This chain connects TRBV29-1 to TRBJ2-2, with D hard to call. V lost 1 base and J 7 bases, leaving 7 bases between the germline ends. CDR1 SQVTM and CDR2 ANQGSEA come from the germline V gene. This CDR3 contains 12 residues. The CDR3 sequence is CSVEGSYGELFF. CDR3 sequence (DNA): TGCAGCGTTGAAGGGTCGTACGGGGAGCTGTTTTTT.

The V and J genes are TRBV15 and TRBJ2-2; 10 bases are shared with TRBD2. This CDR3 has 22 amino acids. The germline CDR1 and CDR2 sequences are LNHNV and YYDKDF (reference sequence). The junction had 20 bases not matched to a gene; V was cut back by 3 bases and J by 1 base. CDR3 region: CATSSPGGIGLAANLNTGELFF. DNA of the CDR3: TGTGCCACCAGCAGTCCAGGGGGCATCGGACTAGCGGCTAACCTGAACACCGGGGAGCTGTTTTTT.

This clonotype has at least ten counts. The V gene is TRBV19, the J gene TRBJ2-7; D possibly corresponds to TRBD1 (6 bases). CDR1 and CDR2 from the germline V gene are LNHDA and SQIVND (reference sequence). The CDR3 is made up of 12 amino acids. V shed 10 bases and J shed 3 bases, with 13 bases lying between them. In DNA form, the CDR3 reads TGTGCCACCTCGGGACAACTCTACGAGCAGTACTTC. Translation: CATSGQLYEQYF.

J is TRBJ2-2 and V is TRBV6-5; D may correspond to TRBD1 or TRBD2 (6 bases each). Trimming left V 5 bases short and J 3 bases short, with 19 bases between. Germline lookup yields CDR1 MNHEY and CDR2 SVGAGI. The CDR3 runs 17 residues. This CDR3 is CASSLVGGRAYTGELFF. The CDR3 DNA is TGTGCCAGCAGTCTAGTCGGGGGCCGTGCGTACACCGGGGAGCTGTTTTTT.

This clonotype occurred many times. CDR3 nucleotides: TGTGCCAGCAGCTTGCGCCAGAATCAGCCCCAGCATTTT. It is translated as CASSLRQNQPQHF. V usage is TRBV5-6 and J usage is TRBJ1-5; no clear D gene. Per the germline V gene, CDR1 is SGHDT and CDR2 is YYEEEE. V was trimmed by 1 base and J by 4 bases, leaving 6 bases between them. The CDR3 is made up of 13 amino acids.

This clonotype was recorded at least ten times. The chain employs TRBV4-1 and TRBJ2-1; 8 bases align to TRBD2. There are 17 residues in the CDR3. CDR1 is MGHRA and CDR2 is YSYEKL in the germline V gene. V trimming: 0 bases; J trimming: 0 bases; junction bases outside the gene matches: 4. As DNA, the CDR3 is TGCGCCAGCAGCCAAGAAAGCGGGACTAGCTCCTACAATGAGCAGTTCTTC. Translation gives CASSQESGTSSYNEQFF.

The V and J genes are TRBV14 and TRBJ2-1, with TRBD2 matching 7 bases. Germline CDR1 SGHDN, CDR2 FVKESK. The CDR3 runs 19 residues. V was clipped by 0 bases and J by 1 base; unmatched bases: 12. CDR3 loop: CASSQDTRRGMLSYNEQFF. The CDR3 nucleotides are TGTGCCAGCAGCCAAGATACCAGGCGGGGGATGCTTTCCTACAATGAGCAGTTCTTC.

The chain has TRBV19 and TRBJ2-7, with D possibly TRBD2 on 6 matching bases. The CDR3 length is 13 residues. Germline CDR1 reads LNHDA; CDR2 reads SQIVND (reference sequence). V gave up 10 bases and J gave up 2 bases, with 15 bases separating them. The CDR3 loop is CATSFGGAYEQYF. Written as DNA, the CDR3 is TGTGCCACCAGCTTTGGAGGGGCCTACGAGCAGTACTTC.

The table lists this clonotype with many counts. This rearrangement joins TRBV7-8 to TRBJ2-3; D is uncertain. V was pared by 1 base and J by 2 bases, with 7 bases between. In germline, CDR1 is SGHVS, CDR2 FQNEAQ. The CDR3 extends over 14 amino acids. The CDR3, as DNA: TGTGCCAGCAGCTTAGGAATTGTCACAGATACGCAGTATTTT. This encodes CASSLGIVTDTQYF.

The table lists this clonotype with many counts. The rearrangement uses TRBV20-1 and TRBJ1-3; D not certain. The CDR3 sequence is 15 residues long. V was trimmed by 0 bases and J by 9 bases, leaving 18 bases between them. Germline V gives CDR1 DFQATT, CDR2 SNEGSKA (reference sequence). CDR3 sequence: CSARDLGGPRGTIYF. CDR3 DNA: TGCAGTGCTAGAGATCTTGGTGGGCCTAGAGGCACCATATATTTT.

This clonotype has ten or more counts. The chain combines TRBV6-1 with TRBJ1-2, with 11 nucleotides matching TRBD1. Germline trimming cut 5 bases from V and 7 bases from J; bases unmatched to any gene: 9. The CDR3 spans 15 residues. Germline lookup yields CDR1 MNHNS and CDR2 SASEGT. CDR3 DNA: TGTGCCAGCAGTCCCTGGACAGGGGGCATAGTTGGCTACACCTTC. This sequence encodes CASSPWTGGIVGYTF.

This clonotype was recorded at least ten times. This chain connects TRBV9 to TRBJ1-6; no firm D call. The V gene's germline CDR1 is SGDLS and CDR2 YYNGEE. With 0 bases removed from V and 7 bases from J, the gap between germline ends came to 11 bases. This CDR3 contains 15 residues. The CDR3 spells CASSVVGSNNSPLHF. CDR3 nucleotide sequence: TGTGCCAGCAGCGTAGTCGGCTCGAACAATTCACCCCTCCACTTT.

This clonotype was recorded many times. The chain has TRBV29-1 and TRBJ1-2; D possibly corresponds to TRBD1 (5 bases). Between the trimmed V and J ends, which lost 7 bases and 1 base, there was a span of 10 bases. Germline V gene data show CDR1 as SQVTM and CDR2 as ANQGSEA. The CDR3 length is 12 residues. The CDR3 loop reads CSGTGHNYGYTF. CDR3 in DNA: TGCAGCGGTACGGGGCATAACTATGGCTACACCTTC.

The sample holds many counts of this clonotype. The V gene is TRBV5-1, the J gene TRBJ2-3, with D uncertain. The CDR3 sequence is 13 residues long. V lost 0 bases to trimming and J lost 2 bases, with 4 bases between them. Germline V CDR1 and CDR2: SGHRS, YFSETQ. The CDR3: CASSLGYTDTQYF. CDR3 coding DNA: TGCGCCAGCAGCTTGGGCTACACAGATACGCAGTATTTT.